Below, 10 T cell receptor beta chains from the same sample are listed, as sequenced in a study of T-cell reconstitution after alpha-beta-depleted transplantation in children. Library preparation (for TCRbeta) was performed with unique molecular identifiers. TCRdb re-analysed the PCR reads in MiXCR, keeping a single row per CDR3 protein. The table includes 500,000 to 750,000 distinct CDR3 sequences, around 27% detected once. This specimen consisted of PBMCs, obtained before TCRalphabeta/CD19-depleted stem cell transplant. The receptors originated from a boy under two years old with Wiskott-Aldrich syndrome, due to receive a stem cell transplant.

This clonotype has more than one count but fewer than ten. The chain combines TRBV20-1 with TRBJ2-7; 7 bases map to TRBD2. The CDR3 loop spans 15 amino acids. In germline, CDR1 is DFQATT, CDR2 SNEGSKA (reference sequence). V lost 0 bases to trimming and J lost 4 bases; unmatched junction nucleotides: 9. The CDR3 loop reads CSARDRLAPYYEQYF. The CDR3 DNA follows: TGCAGTGCTAGAGACCGACTAGCTCCTTATTACGAGCAGTACTTC.

This chain joins TRBV12-3 or TRBV12-4 and TRBJ2-1; D gene ambiguous. The V gene lost 1 base and the J gene lost 6 bases, with 10 bases spanning the gap. CDR3 length equals 14 residues. In nucleotides, the CDR3 is TGTGCCAGCAGTTTAGGGCAAGCGCGCAATGAGCAGTTCTTC. Amino acids: CASSLGQARNEQFF.

J is TRBJ2-5 and V is TRBV6-1, with 8 positions matching TRBD1. J lost 5 bases, V lost 6 bases, and 8 bases had no gene match. Germline lookup yields CDR1 MNHNS and CDR2 SASEGT. The CDR3 has 14 amino acids. CDR3 loop: CASSSTGQGETQYF. As DNA, the CDR3 is TGTGCCAGCAGCAGTACCGGACAGGGTGAGACCCAGTACTTC.

Many counts were recorded for this clonotype. This rearrangement joins TRBV20-1 to TRBJ1-4; 10 nucleotides match TRBD1. CDR1 is DFQATT and CDR2 is SNEGSKA in the germline V gene (reference sequence). Trimming cost V 6 bases and J 6 bases; bases outside gene matches: 4. The length of the CDR3 is 13 residues. The CDR3 nucleotides read TGCAGTGCCAGTGGGACAGGGGATGAAAAACTGTTTTTT. This sequence encodes CSASGTGDEKLFF.

The rearrangement joins TRBV7-7 to TRBJ2-7; 8 bases fit TRBD1. The V and J ends lost 2 bases and 6 bases, in that order; junction bases with no gene match: 3. The CDR3 runs 13 residues. Germline V gene sequence: CDR1 SSHAT, CDR2 FNYEAQ (reference sequence). In nucleotides, the CDR3 is TGTGCCAGCAGCTTATTCGACAGGGGCGAGCAGTACTTC. Protein sequence: CASSLFDRGEQYF.

This clonotype was picked up a small number of times. The CDR3 here is CATSDGGTEAFF. In nucleotides, the CDR3 is TGTGCCACCAGTGACGGGGGAACTGAAGCTTTCTTT. The rearrangement uses TRBV24-1 and TRBJ1-1; weak D call: TRBD1 (5 bases). CDR3 length equals 12 residues. Germline loops: CDR1 KGHDR, CDR2 SFDVKD. Between the trimmed V and J ends, which lost 4 bases and 5 bases, there was a span of 7 bases.

The chain joins TRBV7-2 to TRBJ1-6; D possibly corresponds to TRBD1 (5 bases). Trimming shortened V by 1 base and J by 10 bases, and 17 bases separated the two germline ends. Germline CDR1 and CDR2: SGHTA and FQGNSA. CDR3 length: 16 residues. Here the CDR3 reads CASSLGWGSELSPLHF. CDR3 DNA sequence: TGTGCCAGCAGCTTAGGGTGGGGCAGCGAATTATCACCCCTCCACTTT.

J is TRBJ2-3 and V is TRBV6-1; the D call may be TRBD1 or TRBD2 (5 bases each). The CDR3 spans 16 residues. V was pared by 1 base and J by 7 bases, with 18 bases between. Germline V gene data show CDR1 as MNHNS and CDR2 as SASEGT. The CDR3 loop is CASSEVWRAQGNTQYF. In nucleotides, the CDR3 is TGTGCCAGCAGTGAAGTTTGGCGGGCCCAGGGAAATACGCAGTATTTT.

The V call is TRBV29-1, the J call TRBJ2-1; D unresolved. The V gene's germline CDR1 is SQVTM and CDR2 ANQGSEA. The CDR3 is 11 amino acids. V lost 2 bases, J lost 9 bases, and 8 bases lay in between. CDR3 amino acids: CSVELRGEQFF. The CDR3 DNA follows: TGCAGCGTTGAACTGCGTGGTGAGCAGTTCTTC.

The chain carries TRBV20-1 and TRBJ2-1; D possibly corresponds to TRBD2 (6 bases). In germline, CDR1 is DFQATT, CDR2 SNEGSKA (reference sequence). The CDR3 runs to 11 residues. The germline V and J ends were trimmed by 6 bases and 9 bases, with 12 bases remaining between them. The CDR3 bases are TGCAGTGCCGTGGGAGCGGGTGAGCAGTTCTTC. Its protein product is CSAVGAGEQFF.